Below, 30 T cell receptor beta chains from the same sample are listed, as sequenced in a study of T cell repertoires in cytomegalovirus infection. Their antigens remain unidentified. TCRdb re-called the reads through MiXCR, storing one row per CDR3 protein. The sample has about 110,000 distinct CDR3 sequences, around 29% seen once. The source was CD8+ T cells from cultured PBMCs, collected from culture after CMV antigen stimulation. The receptors stem from a human donor in good health (CMV status not recorded). Some clones in this sample may be carry-over from other donors' samples.

This clonotype was found a few times. The chain couples TRBV5-6 to TRBJ1-5, with a tentative D call TRBD1 (5 bases). The ends were cut back, 1 base at V and 5 bases at J, with 16 bases in the middle. Germline assignment: CDR1 SGHDT and CDR2 YYEEEE. The CDR3 loop spans 16 amino acids. CDR3 sequence: CASSLKSRGAYQPQHF. The CDR3 region has the DNA TGTGCCAGCAGCTTGAAGTCGAGGGGAGCGTATCAGCCCCAGCATTTT.

The V and J genes are TRBV7-9 and TRBJ2-3; 12 nucleotides align to TRBD2. This CDR3 region has 15 residues. Germline V gives CDR1 SEHNR, CDR2 FQNEAQ (reference sequence). Unmatched junction bases numbered 3, after V lost 4 bases and J lost 4 bases. Here the CDR3 DNA reads TGTGCCAGCAGCTCCCCTAGCGGGGGGGCAGATACGCAGTATTTT. This translates into CASSSPSGGADTQYF. The whole variable domain, remainder taken from reference TRBV7-9 and TRBJ2-3, is DTGVSQNPRHKITKRGQNVTFRCDPISEHNRLYWYRQTLGQGPEFLTYFQNEAQLEKSRLLSDRFSAERPKGSFSTLEIQRTEQGDSAMYLCASSSPSGGADTQYFGPGTRLTVL.

The sample holds a few counts of this clonotype. The chain combines TRBV19 with TRBJ1-6, with 9 bases matching TRBD1. CDR1 and CDR2 from the germline V gene are LNHDA and SQIVND (reference sequence). With 6 bases clipped from V and 10 bases from J, the junction kept 10 bases outside the gene matches. The CDR3 covers 15 residues. CDR3 protein: CASRPGTGGLSPLHF. In DNA form, the CDR3 reads TGTGCCAGTAGACCGGGCACAGGGGGCTTATCACCCCTCCACTTT.

The rearrangement links TRBV19 to TRBJ1-1, with D perhaps TRBD1 (6 bases). The CDR3 spans 16 residues. CDR1 is LNHDA and CDR2 is SQIVND in the germline V gene (reference sequence). Trimming removed 6 bases at V and 4 bases at J, with 21 bases between. The CDR3, as DNA: TGTGCCAGTAGCGGAATTTTGGGGGCGGTTTCCACTGAAGCTTTCTTT. Encoded protein: CASSGILGAVSTEAFF.

The chain recombines TRBV2 with TRBJ2-1, with D possibly matching TRBD2 (6 bases). The germline gives CDR1 SNHLY, CDR2 FYNNEI. Trimming removed 6 bases from V and 7 bases from J, with 16 bases in between. The CDR3 is 14 residues long. The CDR3 loop reads CASSVIGGPNEQFF. The DNA of the CDR3 is TGTGCCAGCAGCGTAATCGGGGGTCCGAATGAGCAGTTCTTC.

The chain couples TRBV27 to TRBJ2-7; 10 bases line up with TRBD1. Losses at the gene ends were 6 bases for V and 2 bases for J; bases not matched to a gene: 4. From germline, CDR1 is MNHEY and CDR2 SMNVEV (reference sequence). The CDR3 is 14 residues long. CDR3 sequence: CASSWDRGTYEQYF. The CDR3 region has the DNA TGTGCCAGCAGCTGGGACAGGGGCACCTACGAGCAGTACTTC.

A remark on this clonotype: The junction departs from the called germline gene at one end, perhaps through a read error. The chain carries TRBV25-1 and TRBJ1-1; no definite D call. Germline loops: CDR1 MGHDK, CDR2 SYGVNS. The CDR3 is made up of 15 amino acids. CDR3 protein: CARSESSAGNTEAFF. DNA for the CDR3: TGTGCCAGGAGTGAATCTTCCGCGGGGAACACTGAAGCTTTCTTT.

This clonotype was seen repeatedly, ten times or more. The chain has TRBV27 and TRBJ1-5, with D unresolved. V was shortened by 3 bases and J by 6 bases, with 6 bases between the two germline ends. The CDR3 runs to 12 residues. The V gene's germline CDR1 is MNHEY and CDR2 SMNVEV (reference sequence). CDR3 residues: CASSFWGQPQHF. The CDR3, as DNA: TGTGCCAGCAGTTTCTGGGGTCAGCCCCAGCATTTT.

V gene TRBV4-1 combines with J gene TRBJ2-7, with TRBD1 matching over 9 bases. From germline, CDR1 is MGHRA and CDR2 YSYEKL. V shed 1 base, J shed 1 base, and the junction held 2 bases outside the gene matches. CDR3 length: 15 amino acids. CDR3 coding DNA: TGCGCCAGCAGCCAAGGAGGGACAGGGTCCTACGAGCAGTACTTC. It is translated as CASSQGGTGSYEQYF.

This clonotype was observed a handful of times. In DNA form, the CDR3 reads TGTGCCAGCAGCCCACGGGGGCAAGAGACCCAGTACTTC. Translated: CASSPRGQETQYF. The chain carries TRBV12-3 or TRBV12-4 and TRBJ2-5; D may be TRBD2 (6 bases). V lost 6 bases, J lost 2 bases, and 10 bases lay in between. CDR3 length: 13 amino acids.

A few counts support this clonotype. The genes are TRBV6-5 and TRBJ1-2; maybe TRBD1 (6 bases). Between the trimmed V and J ends, which lost 2 bases and 0 bases, there was a span of 16 bases. The germline CDR1 and CDR2 sequences are MNHEY and SVGAGI. The CDR3 contains 17 residues. CDR3 bases: TGTGCCAGCAGTTACCACCAGGGGCAGGCAGCTAACTATGGCTACACCTTC. Its protein product is CASSYHQGQAANYGYTF.

The V and J genes are TRBV15 and TRBJ1-2; 10 bases match TRBD1. After removal of 1 base from V and 6 bases from J, the junction contained 5 bases not matched to a gene. Germline V lookup: CDR1 LNHNV, CDR2 YYDKDF (reference sequence). The CDR3 has 15 amino acids. The CDR3 DNA reads as TGTGCCACCAGCAGAGTGACAGGGGGCTCTGATGGCTACACCTTC. It is translated as CATSRVTGGSDGYTF.

V gene TRBV19 combines with J gene TRBJ2-2; D possibly corresponds to TRBD1 (5 bases). Germline V gives CDR1 LNHDA, CDR2 SQIVND (reference sequence). This CDR3 has 13 residues. V lost 11 bases and J lost 6, with 16 bases in between. The CDR3 reads CAAPQGPAGELFF. As DNA, the CDR3 is TGTGCCGCTCCCCAGGGTCCGGCCGGGGAGCTGTTTTTT.

This sequence joins TRBV29-1 and TRBJ1-1; possibly TRBD1 for D (6 bases). Per germline, CDR1 SQVTM and CDR2 ANQGSEA. Trimming cost V 5 bases and J 0 bases, with 7 bases left between them. The CDR3 spans 12 residues. The CDR3 loop is CSVTGLNTEAFF. The CDR3 DNA reads as TGCAGCGTTACAGGGTTGAACACTGAAGCTTTCTTT.

V and J are TRBV6-8 and TRBJ2-7, with D possibly TRBD2 on 5 matching bases. Germline V gene sequence: CDR1 MNHGY, CDR2 SAAAGT. This CDR3 spans 14 amino acids. The V gene lost 10 bases and the J gene lost 2 bases, with 18 bases spanning the gap. CDR3 sequence reads: CATSDGFGAYEQYF. The DNA of the CDR3 is TGTGCCACTTCGGACGGGTTCGGGGCCTACGAGCAGTACTTC.

The V and J genes are TRBV19 and TRBJ1-5, with D perhaps matching TRBD1 (5 bases). Germline CDR1 and CDR2: LNHDA and SQIVND (reference sequence). The length of the CDR3 is 14 residues. The V end lost 9 bases, the J end lost 9 bases, and 21 bases lay between the germline ends. The CDR3 sequence: CASRLAQRDGPQHF. The CDR3 DNA reads as TGTGCCAGCAGGCTAGCCCAAAGGGACGGGCCCCAGCATTTT.

The chain has TRBV4-1 and TRBJ1-1; TRBD1 matches 8 bases. V was pared by 5 bases and J by 4 bases, with 6 bases of the junction left unmatched. In germline, CDR1 is MGHRA, CDR2 YSYEKL. This CDR3 spans 14 amino acids. CDR3 residues: CASSSRQGSTEAFF. The CDR3 DNA is TGCGCCAGCAGCTCAAGACAGGGGTCCACTGAAGCTTTCTTT.

This chain uses TRBV27 with TRBJ2-7; 7 bases match TRBD2. The CDR3 runs to 16 residues. Per germline, CDR1 MNHEY and CDR2 SMNVEV (reference sequence). The J segment lost 0 bases and the V segment lost 6 bases, leaving 11 bases of the junction unmatched. CDR3 amino acids: CASSPSGGGVSYEQYF. The CDR3 DNA is TGTGCCAGCAGCCCTAGTGGGGGGGGGGTCTCCTACGAGCAGTACTTC.

The chain employs TRBV11-2 and TRBJ2-4, with D possibly matching TRBD2 (6 bases). This CDR3 comprises 14 residues. CDR1 and CDR2 from the germline V gene are SGHAT and FQNNGV. V was shortened by 5 bases and J by 6 bases, with 14 bases between the two germline ends. This chain's CDR3 is CASSLWGLGNIQYF. DNA of the CDR3: TGTGCCAGCAGCCTTTGGGGACTGGGAAACATTCAGTACTTC.

The rearrangement links TRBV2 to TRBJ1-1, with 8 bases aligning to TRBD1. Germline CDR1 reads SNHLY; CDR2 reads FYNNEI. The CDR3 has 17 amino acids. V was pared by 2 bases and J by 5 bases, with 13 bases of the junction left unmatched. The chain's CDR3 is CASSELSGGLPRTEAFF. The CDR3 nucleotides are TGTGCCAGCAGTGAACTGTCAGGGGGCCTTCCCAGGACTGAAGCTTTCTTT.

This clonotype was observed at least ten times. The chain has TRBV7-6 and TRBJ1-5; 7 nucleotides agree with TRBD1. The J segment lost 0 bases and the V segment lost 2 bases, leaving 4 bases of the junction unmatched. The germline V gene encodes CDR1 SGHVS and CDR2 FNYEAQ. The CDR3 runs 16 residues. CDR3 nucleotides: TGTGCCAGCAGCTTAATGCAGGGGGGTAGCAATCAGCCCCAGCATTTT. Protein sequence: CASSLMQGGSNQPQHF.

The chain carries TRBV29-1 and TRBJ1-1; 8 positions match TRBD1. V shed 6 bases, J shed 4 bases, and the junction held 7 bases outside the gene matches. The length of the CDR3 is 13 residues. CDR1 is SQVTM, CDR2 ANQGSEA, per germline. The CDR3 region has the DNA TGCAGCGTACAGACAGGGGAGGCCACTGAAGCTTTCTTT. Its translation: CSVQTGEATEAFF.

The chain couples TRBV27 to TRBJ2-7, with D possibly matching TRBD1 (5 bases). Deletions cut 5 bases from V and 10 bases from J, with 15 bases between. The V gene's germline CDR1 is MNHEY and CDR2 SMNVEV (reference sequence). CDR3 length equals 12 residues. The CDR3 nucleotides are TGTGCCAGCAGTGGCCCCTCAGGGATCCAGTACTTC. Translation: CASSGPSGIQYF.

V and J are TRBV11-2 and TRBJ2-7; D remains ambiguous. The germline CDR1 and CDR2 sequences are SGHAT and FQNNGV. The CDR3 is made up of 14 amino acids. The V end was cut by 1 base, the J end by 2 bases, with 9 bases between. The CDR3 loop is CASSLGSATYEQYF. The CDR3 nucleotides are TGTGCCAGCAGCTTAGGGTCCGCGACCTACGAGCAGTACTTC. The full variable domain, in which reference TRBV11-2 and TRBJ2-7 provide the parts outside the CDR3, is EAGVAQSPRYKIIEKRQSVAFWCNPISGHATLYWYQQILGQGPKLLIQFQNNGVVDDSQLPKDRFSAERLKGVDSTLKIQPAKLEDSAVYLCASSLGSATYEQYFGPGTRLTVT.

This clonotype was seen a few times. The chain carries TRBV6-1 and TRBJ2-3; D possibly corresponds to TRBD1 (5 bases). CDR3 length: 15 amino acids. The V end lost 5 bases, the J end lost 5 bases, and 17 bases lay between the germline ends. Germline V gene data show CDR1 as MNHNS and CDR2 as SASEGT. This CDR3 reads CASSYAQGFLDTQYF. The CDR3, as DNA: TGTGCCAGCAGTTACGCGCAGGGTTTTTTAGATACGCAGTATTTT.

The chain uses TRBV11-1 and TRBJ1-6, with D unresolved. The CDR3 is 13 amino acids. CDR1 and CDR2 from the germline V gene are SGHAT and FQDESV (reference sequence). Trimming removed 7 bases from V and 4 bases from J, with 8 bases in between. In nucleotides, the CDR3 is TGTGCCAGCACTGAGATGTATAATTCACCCCTCCACTTT. Amino acid sequence: CASTEMYNSPLHF.

This clonotype has more than one count but fewer than ten. V is TRBV7-6 and J is TRBJ2-3; 15 nucleotides match TRBD2. The CDR3 sequence is 18 residues long. Trimming at V came to 5 bases and at J to 4 bases, leaving 10 bases not matched to a gene. Germline V CDR1 and CDR2: SGHVS, FNYEAQ. The CDR3 DNA is TGTGCCAGCAGCCCTGGACTAGCGGGGGGGCAGTATGCAGATACGCAGTATTTT. It is translated as CASSPGLAGGQYADTQYF.

This clonotype was observed a handful of times. This chain connects TRBV7-6 to TRBJ2-3, with TRBD2 matching over 12 bases. The germline V gene has CDR1 SGHVS and CDR2 FNYEAQ. The V gene end was trimmed by 5 bases and the J gene end by 3 bases; junction bases not matched to a gene: 12. The CDR3 is made up of 18 amino acids. The CDR3 DNA sequence: TGTGCCAGCAGCACCCGAACCCTCCTAGCGGGGGGGACAGATACGCAGTATTTT. Encoded protein: CASSTRTLLAGGTDTQYF.

This clonotype was observed a few times. CDR3 amino acids: CASSLEQGYNTEAFF. As DNA, the CDR3 is TGTGCCAGCAGCTTAGAACAAGGGTATAACACTGAAGCTTTCTTT. V is TRBV7-9 and J is TRBJ1-1; D uncertain. Per germline, CDR1 SEHNR and CDR2 FQNEAQ (reference sequence). The CDR3 is 15 residues long. Trimming cost V 1 base and J 2 bases, with 11 bases left between them.

CDR3 sequence (DNA): TGTGCCAGCAGCTCCGGGACAGGGGGGTTTGAGCAGTTCTTC. Its protein product is CASSSGTGGFEQFF. This chain uses TRBV11-2 with TRBJ2-1, with 11 bases aligning to TRBD1. CDR3 size: 14 residues. From germline, CDR1 is SGHAT and CDR2 FQNNGV. V gave up 4 bases and J gave up 9 bases; unmatched junction bases: 5. Full variable domain (missing parts from reference TRBV11-2 and TRBJ2-1): EAGVAQSPRYKIIEKRQSVAFWCNPISGHATLYWYQQILGQGPKLLIQFQNNGVVDDSQLPKDRFSAERLKGVDSTLKIQPAKLEDSAVYLCASSSGTGGFEQFFGPGTRLTVL.